This record looks at one T cell receptor beta chain sequence and its context. The antigen remains unidentified. This specimen belongs to a study of T cell responses to AZD1222 COVID-19 vaccine. Broader study findings: The study identified only a handful of AZD1222 recipients as seropositive at baseline.

Generated by immunoSEQ multiplex PCR, the TCRdb table keeps only in-frame clones and is missing some. The sample lists some 99,000 clones, 70% to 90% seen once, with 9.5% to 15% in the top ten. The germline CDR1 and CDR2 sequences are SGDLS and YYNGEE. V shed 3 bases, J shed 4 bases, and the junction held 6 bases outside the gene matches. The length of the CDR3 is 15 residues. The TCR originated in an adult in good health. The sequenced sample was peripheral blood, obtained on day 0 of MenACWY control vaccination. The rearrangement joins TRBV9 to TRBJ2-2; 7 bases are a match to TRBD1. CDR3: CASSGRGKGTGELFF. CDR3 DNA sequence: TGTGCCAGCAGCGGCAGGGGGAAAGGCACCGGGGAGCTGTTTTTT.